The 15 T cell receptor beta chains below come from one sample, sequenced in a study of blood T cells in healthy people across ages. Then a second PCR, running about 6 to 12 cycles, was carried out with a sample-barcoded 5' primer and a J-beta primer mix. A single record per CDR3 protein comes from TCRdb applying MiXCR to the 5' RACE reads. The data hold more than 550,000 distinct CDR3 sequences, with 20% to 25% observed a single time. What was sequenced was blood. All receptors derive from a man in his 70s in good health.

The V and J genes are TRBV10-3 and TRBJ2-5; the D gene is possibly TRBD1 (5 bases). Germline values: CDR1 ENHRY, CDR2 SYGVKD. The CDR3 has 13 amino acids. V was clipped by 3 bases and J by 4 bases, with 9 bases between them. CDR3 in DNA: TGTGCCATCAGTGATGACAGTCCAGAGACCCAGTACTTC. It specifies CAISDDSPETQYF.

Only a few counts were recorded for this clonotype. J is TRBJ1-4 and V is TRBV6-4, with D possibly being TRBD1 (5 bases). The CDR3 has 14 amino acids. The germline V gene encodes CDR1 MRHNA and CDR2 SNTAGT. The V end lost 10 bases, the J end lost 5 bases, and 17 bases lay between the germline ends. DNA of the CDR3: TGTGCCACCGCTTCGGGACGGGGAAATGAAAAACTGTTTTTT. It yields the protein CATASGRGNEKLFF.

This clonotype was observed a few times. Germline is not matched at one junction end, which may reflect a read error. The chain couples TRBV10-3 to TRBJ1-5; D uncertain. The germline CDR1 and CDR2 sequences are ENHRY and SYGVKD. CDR3 length equals 12 residues. The CDR3 loop is CAISPGGQPQHF. The DNA of the CDR3 is TGTGCCATCAGCCCGGGCGGGCAGCCCCAACATTTT.

This clonotype showed up many times. This rearrangement joins TRBV12-3 or TRBV12-4 to TRBJ2-1; D not resolved. V dropped 6 bases and J dropped 1 base, with 10 bases sitting between them. There are 14 residues in the CDR3. CDR3 loop: CASSPDGSYNEQFF. CDR3 nucleotides: TGTGCCAGCAGCCCTGACGGGTCCTACAATGAGCAGTTCTTC.

This clonotype was seen a handful of times. The chain joins TRBV6-1 to TRBJ1-2; TRBD1 agrees at 7 bases. Unmatched junction bases numbered 10, after V lost 4 bases and J lost 8 bases. The V gene's germline CDR1 is MNHNS and CDR2 SASEGT. CDR3 length: 14 residues. This chain's CDR3 is CASSGQGGLEGYTF. CDR3 DNA: TGTGCCAGCAGTGGACAGGGTGGGCTTGAAGGCTACACCTTC.

This clonotype was picked up a small number of times. The chain recombines TRBV10-2 with TRBJ1-5; no definite D call. Trimming shortened V by 8 bases and J by 0 bases, and 11 bases separated the two germline ends. The CDR3 runs 14 residues. Germline CDR1 WSHSY, CDR2 SAAADI. The CDR3 DNA reads as TGCGCCAGCGAAACAGAATATAGCAATCAGCCCCAGCATTTT. Residues: CASETEYSNQPQHF.

Details on this clonotype: The junction departs from germline at one end; a sequencing error may be responsible. V is TRBV28 and J is TRBJ2-2, with D tentatively TRBD2 (5 bases). Per germline, CDR1 MDHEN and CDR2 SYDVKM. The CDR3 length is 14 residues. This CDR3 is CASSLWGATEELFF. The DNA for the CDR3 is TGTGCCAGCAGTTTATGGGGAGCTACCGAGGAGCTGTTTTTT.

This clonotype was found a few times. The chain is built from TRBV7-9 and TRBJ1-5, with D maybe TRBD1 (6 bases). This CDR3 spans 15 amino acids. V was clipped by 6 bases and J by 3 bases, with 15 bases between them. CDR1 SEHNR and CDR2 FQNEAQ come from the germline V gene (reference sequence). The CDR3 coding sequence is TGTGCCAGCAGTTCCGCGAGGGGGGCCAATCAGCCCCAGCATTTT. Protein sequence: CASSSARGANQPQHF.

CDR3 in amino acids: CASTWGRGLGEKLFF. In DNA, the CDR3 is TGTGCCAGCACCTGGGGCCGAGGGCTAGGGGAAAAACTGTTTTTT. V is TRBV12-3 or TRBV12-4 and J is TRBJ1-4, with a tentative D call TRBD1 (5 bases). The V gene lost 7 bases and the J gene lost 8 bases, with 20 bases spanning the gap. The length of the CDR3 is 15 residues.

V usage is TRBV28 and J usage is TRBJ2-1; D might be TRBD2 (6 bases). Trimming removed 4 bases at V and 8 bases at J, with 18 bases between. Germline lookup yields CDR1 MDHEN and CDR2 SYDVKM. The CDR3 runs 15 residues. The CDR3 DNA reads as TGTGCCAGCAGTTCCCGGGAGACGGGAGCTCATGAGCAGTTCTTC. Residues: CASSSRETGAHEQFF. The full variable domain, its missing parts supplied by reference TRBV28 and TRBJ2-1, is DVKVTQSSRYLVKRTGEKVFLECVQDMDHENMFWYRQDPGLGLRLIYFSYDVKMKEKGDIPEGYSVSREKKERFSLILESASTNQTSMYLCASSSRETGAHEQFFGPGTRLTVL.

This clonotype was seen at least ten times. V usage is TRBV12-3 or TRBV12-4 and J usage is TRBJ1-1; D is unresolved. The CDR3 sequence is 11 residues long. The V and J ends lost 3 bases and 6 bases respectively, with 5 bases between them. As DNA, the CDR3 is TGTGCCAGCAGTTTCCGGTCTGAAGCTTTCTTT. Translated: CASSFRSEAFF.

This clonotype has a handful of counts. The chain combines TRBV29-1 with TRBJ2-5; D remains unclear. Trimming left V 3 bases short and J 7 bases short, with 9 bases between. The CDR3 has 11 residues. CDR1 and CDR2 from the germline V gene are SQVTM and ANQGSEA. The CDR3 reads CSVEYMGTQYF. The DNA of the CDR3 is TGCAGCGTTGAGTATATGGGGACCCAGTACTTC.

This clonotype was detected only a few times. J is TRBJ1-2 and V is TRBV25-1, with D tentatively TRBD1 (5 bases). Germline CDR1 is MGHDK and CDR2 is SYGVNS. Trimming took off 3 bases at V and 7 bases at J, with 18 bases between the two ends. CDR3 length: 15 amino acids. CDR3 nucleotides: TGTGCCAGCAGTGACACTTTAGAAAGGGGTTTTGGCTACACCTTC. Translating it yields CASSDTLERGFGYTF.

This chain joins TRBV18 and TRBJ1-1, with D tentatively TRBD1 (5 bases). CDR1 and CDR2 from the germline V gene are KGHSH and LQKENI. Trimming took 6 bases from V and 4 from J, leaving 15 bases between them. This CDR3 region has 14 residues. The CDR3 region has the DNA TGTGCCAGCTCCCCTGACCCCCAGGGCACTGAAGCTTTCTTT. Residues: CASSPDPQGTEAFF.

This clonotype was counted a few times. This chain joins TRBV7-9 and TRBJ1-4, with a weak D call TRBD1 (5 bases). Germline CDR1 reads SEHNR; CDR2 reads FQNEAQ (reference sequence). V dropped 5 bases and J dropped 10 bases, with 20 bases sitting between them. The CDR3 runs to 15 residues. Written as DNA, the CDR3 is TGTGCCAGCAGCCCGGGGGAGAATCCGGGCGGAAAACTGTTTTTT. Translated, it gives CASSPGENPGGKLFF.